The text below deals with one T cell receptor (beta chain). Its antigen is not identified. Trimming removed 4 bases from V and 0 bases from J; junction bases left unmatched: 5. The CDR3 is made up of 17 amino acids. The germline V gene encodes CDR1 SGHNT and CDR2 YYREEE (reference sequence). The data are from a study of T cell responses to AZD1222 COVID-19 vaccine. General study findings and limits: Donors were largely white British and mainly female; clonal diversity was possibly underestimated.

Profiling relied on immunoSEQ multiplex PCR, and the TCRdb table lists in-frame clones only, not all of them. Among 130,000 to 150,000 clones listed, about 92% were seen once. The chain carries TRBV5-4 and TRBJ2-3; TRBD2 matches 13 bases. Sequenced material: peripheral blood, taken after recovery from COVID-19. The sequence came from an adult who had recovered from COVID-19. CDR3 DNA: TGTGCCAGCAGCCGGGGACTAGCGGGACCTAGCACAGATACGCAGTATTTT. Protein product: CASSRGLAGPSTDTQYF.